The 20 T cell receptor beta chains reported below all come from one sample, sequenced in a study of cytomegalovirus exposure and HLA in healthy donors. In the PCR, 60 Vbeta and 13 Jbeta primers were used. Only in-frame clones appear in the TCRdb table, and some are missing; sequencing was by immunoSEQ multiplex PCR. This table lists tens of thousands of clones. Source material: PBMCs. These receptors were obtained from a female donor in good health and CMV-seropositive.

The CDR3 sequence is CATTRGLPPYEQYF. In DNA form, the CDR3 reads TGTGCCACCACTCGGGGACTCCCTCCTTACGAGCAGTACTTC. The rearrangement links TRBV25-1 to TRBJ2-7; D is possibly TRBD2 (6 bases). V was pared by 10 bases and J by 4 bases, with 20 bases between. In germline, CDR1 is MGHDK, CDR2 SYGVNS. The CDR3 extends over 14 amino acids.

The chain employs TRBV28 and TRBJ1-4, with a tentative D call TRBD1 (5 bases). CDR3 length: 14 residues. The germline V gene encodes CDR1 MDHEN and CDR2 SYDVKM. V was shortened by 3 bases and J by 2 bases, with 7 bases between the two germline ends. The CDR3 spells CASSFPGTNEKLFF. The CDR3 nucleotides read TGTGCCAGCAGTTTCCCAGGGACTAATGAAAAACTGTTTTTT.

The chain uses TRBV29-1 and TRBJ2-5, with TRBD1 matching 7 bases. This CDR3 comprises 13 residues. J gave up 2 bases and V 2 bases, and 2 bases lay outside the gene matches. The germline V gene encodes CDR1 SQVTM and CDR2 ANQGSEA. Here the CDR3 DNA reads TGCAGCGTTGAATCCAGGGGGCAAGAGACCCAGTACTTC. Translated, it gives CSVESRGQETQYF.

This CDR3 is CASSDQYEQYF. CDR3 DNA sequence: TGTGCCAGCAGTGATCAGTACGAGCAGTACTTC. The rearrangement links TRBV6-1 to TRBJ2-7; D unclear. Trimming left V 3 bases short and J 4 bases short, with 4 bases between. The germline V gene has CDR1 MNHNS and CDR2 SASEGT. This CDR3 contains 11 residues.

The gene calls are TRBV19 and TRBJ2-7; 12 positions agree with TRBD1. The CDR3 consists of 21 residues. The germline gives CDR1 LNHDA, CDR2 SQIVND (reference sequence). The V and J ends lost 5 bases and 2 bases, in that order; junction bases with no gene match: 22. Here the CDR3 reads CASSLRPPGQGAADLAYEQYF. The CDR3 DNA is TGTGCCAGTAGTCTTCGACCACCGGGACAGGGGGCAGCCGATCTTGCCTACGAGCAGTACTTC.

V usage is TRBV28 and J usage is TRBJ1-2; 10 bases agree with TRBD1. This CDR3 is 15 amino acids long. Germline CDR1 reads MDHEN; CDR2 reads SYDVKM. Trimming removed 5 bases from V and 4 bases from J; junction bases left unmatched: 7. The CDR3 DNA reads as TGTGCCAGCAGTAGTGGACAGGGGGGACCCTATGGCTACACCTTC. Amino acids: CASSSGQGGPYGYTF.

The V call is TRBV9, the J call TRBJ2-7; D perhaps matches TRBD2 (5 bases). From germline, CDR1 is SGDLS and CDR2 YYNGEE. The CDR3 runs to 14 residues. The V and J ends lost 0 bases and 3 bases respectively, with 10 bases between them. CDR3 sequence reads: CASSVAGIRYEQYF. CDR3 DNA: TGTGCCAGCAGCGTAGCGGGGATCCGCTACGAGCAGTACTTC.

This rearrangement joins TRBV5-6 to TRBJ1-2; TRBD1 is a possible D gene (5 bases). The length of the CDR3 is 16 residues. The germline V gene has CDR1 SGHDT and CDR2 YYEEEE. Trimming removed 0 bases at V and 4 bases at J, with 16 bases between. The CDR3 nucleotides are TGTGCCAGCAGCTTGGGACGGACGGGGGAAGTCTATGGCTACACCTTC. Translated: CASSLGRTGEVYGYTF.

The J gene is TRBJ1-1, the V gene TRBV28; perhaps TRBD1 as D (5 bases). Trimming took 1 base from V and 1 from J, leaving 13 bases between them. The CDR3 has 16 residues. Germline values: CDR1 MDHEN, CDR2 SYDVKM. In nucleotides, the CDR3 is TGTGCCAGCAGTTTATCTCCGACAGAGGAGAACACTGAAGCTTTCTTT. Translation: CASSLSPTEENTEAFF.

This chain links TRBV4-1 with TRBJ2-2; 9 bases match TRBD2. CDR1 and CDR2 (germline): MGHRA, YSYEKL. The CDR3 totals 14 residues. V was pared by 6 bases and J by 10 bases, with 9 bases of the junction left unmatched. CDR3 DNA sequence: TGCGCCAGCAGTCGGCTAGCGGGGTTTGCGGAGCTGTTTTTT. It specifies CASSRLAGFAELFF.

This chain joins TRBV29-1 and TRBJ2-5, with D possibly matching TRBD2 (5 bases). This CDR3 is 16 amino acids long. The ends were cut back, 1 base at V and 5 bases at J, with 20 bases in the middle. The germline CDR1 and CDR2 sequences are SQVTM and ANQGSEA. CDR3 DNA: TGCAGCGTTGAAGGCCCTGGCACGAGAGGGTTGGAGACCCAGTACTTC. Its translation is CSVEGPGTRGLETQYF.

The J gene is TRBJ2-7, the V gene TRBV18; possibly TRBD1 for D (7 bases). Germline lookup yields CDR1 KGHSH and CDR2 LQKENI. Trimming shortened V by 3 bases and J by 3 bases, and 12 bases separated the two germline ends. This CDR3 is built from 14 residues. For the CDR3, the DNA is TGTGCCAGCTCACCTGGGGGGACAGTCTACGAGCAGTACTTC. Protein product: CASSPGGTVYEQYF.

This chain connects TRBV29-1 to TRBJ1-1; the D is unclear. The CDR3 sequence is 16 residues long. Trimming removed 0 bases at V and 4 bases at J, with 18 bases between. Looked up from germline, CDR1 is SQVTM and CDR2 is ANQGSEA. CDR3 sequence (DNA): TGCAGCGTTGAAGATTTTGGATGGTATCGCGGCACTGAAGCTTTCTTT. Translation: CSVEDFGWYRGTEAFF.

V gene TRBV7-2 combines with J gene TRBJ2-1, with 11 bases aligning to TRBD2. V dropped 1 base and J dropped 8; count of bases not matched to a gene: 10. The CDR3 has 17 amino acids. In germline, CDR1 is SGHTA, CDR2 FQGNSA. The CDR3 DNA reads TGTGCCAGCAGCTTAGGGGCACTAGCGGGAGCGGGCGATGAGCAGTTCTTC. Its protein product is CASSLGALAGAGDEQFF. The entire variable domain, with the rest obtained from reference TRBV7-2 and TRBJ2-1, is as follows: GAGVSQSPSNKVTEKGKDVELRCDPISGHTALYWYRQSLGQGLEFLIYFQGNSAPDKSGLPSDRFSAERTGGSVSTLTIQRTQQEDSAVYLCASSLGALAGAGDEQFFGPGTRLTVL.

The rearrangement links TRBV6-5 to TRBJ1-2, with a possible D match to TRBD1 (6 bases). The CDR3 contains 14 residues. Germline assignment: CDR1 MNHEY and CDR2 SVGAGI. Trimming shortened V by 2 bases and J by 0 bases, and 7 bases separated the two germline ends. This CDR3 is CASSYDRTNYGYTF. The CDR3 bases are TGTGCCAGCAGTTACGACAGGACTAACTATGGCTACACCTTC.

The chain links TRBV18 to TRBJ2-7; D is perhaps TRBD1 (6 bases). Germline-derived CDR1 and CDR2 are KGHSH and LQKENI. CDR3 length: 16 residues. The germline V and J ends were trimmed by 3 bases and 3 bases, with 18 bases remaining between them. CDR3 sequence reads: CASSPNTGPSRYEQYF. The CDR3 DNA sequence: TGTGCCAGCTCACCTAATACAGGGCCGTCCCGCTACGAGCAGTACTTC.

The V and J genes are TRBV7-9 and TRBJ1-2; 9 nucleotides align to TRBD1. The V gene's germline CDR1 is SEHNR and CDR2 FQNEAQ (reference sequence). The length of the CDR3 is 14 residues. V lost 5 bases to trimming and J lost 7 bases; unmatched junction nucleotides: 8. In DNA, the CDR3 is TGTGCCAGCAGCCCGGGACAGGGCTTCAGTGGCTACACCTTC. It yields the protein CASSPGQGFSGYTF.

The CDR3 sequence is CASSLVLADNNEQFF. Written as DNA, the CDR3 is TGCGCCAGCAGCTTGGTACTAGCTGATAACAATGAGCAGTTCTTC. The chain uses TRBV5-1 and TRBJ2-1, with TRBD2 as a possible D gene (6 bases). Deletions cut 0 bases from V and 5 bases from J, with 12 bases between. CDR1 is SGHRS and CDR2 is YFSETQ in the germline V gene. The CDR3 is 15 residues long. The entire variable domain, with the rest obtained from reference TRBV5-1 and TRBJ2-1, is as follows: KAGVTQTPRYLIKTRGQQVTLSCSPISGHRSVSWYQQTPGQGLQFLFEYFSETQRNKGNFPGRFSGRQFSNSRSEMNVSTLELGDSALYLCASSLVLADNNEQFFGPGTRLTVL.

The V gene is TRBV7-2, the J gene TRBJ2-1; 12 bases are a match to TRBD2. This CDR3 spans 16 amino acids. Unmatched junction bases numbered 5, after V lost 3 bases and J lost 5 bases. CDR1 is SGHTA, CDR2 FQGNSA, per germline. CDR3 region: CASSLGGLAGNNEQFF. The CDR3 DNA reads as TGTGCCAGCAGCTTGGGCGGACTAGCGGGGAACAATGAGCAGTTCTTC.

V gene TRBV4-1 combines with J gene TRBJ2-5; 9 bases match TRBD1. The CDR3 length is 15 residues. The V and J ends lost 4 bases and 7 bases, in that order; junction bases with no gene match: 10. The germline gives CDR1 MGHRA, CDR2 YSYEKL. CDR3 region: CASSPDRGTAGTQYF. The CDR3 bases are TGCGCCAGCAGCCCGGACAGGGGAACCGCGGGGACCCAGTACTTC.